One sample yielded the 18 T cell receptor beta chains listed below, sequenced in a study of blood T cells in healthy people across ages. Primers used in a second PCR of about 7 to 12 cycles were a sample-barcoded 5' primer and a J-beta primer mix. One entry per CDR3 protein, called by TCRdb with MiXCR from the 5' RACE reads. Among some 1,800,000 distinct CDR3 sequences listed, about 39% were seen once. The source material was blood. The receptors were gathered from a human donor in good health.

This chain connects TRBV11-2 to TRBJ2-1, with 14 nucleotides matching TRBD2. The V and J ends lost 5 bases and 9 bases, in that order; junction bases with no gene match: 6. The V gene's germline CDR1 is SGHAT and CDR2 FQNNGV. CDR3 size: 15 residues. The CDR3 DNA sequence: TGTGCCAGCAGCCCGACTAGCGGGGGGGAAACTGAGCAGTTCTTC. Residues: CASSPTSGGETEQFF.

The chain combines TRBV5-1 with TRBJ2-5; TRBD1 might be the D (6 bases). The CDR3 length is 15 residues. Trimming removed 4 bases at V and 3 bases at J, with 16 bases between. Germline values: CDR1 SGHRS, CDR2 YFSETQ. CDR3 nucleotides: TGCGCCAGCAGCCCCCAAAGGTGGGACAAAGAGACCCAGTACTTC. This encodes CASSPQRWDKETQYF. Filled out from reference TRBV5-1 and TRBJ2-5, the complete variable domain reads KAGVTQTPRYLIKTRGQQVTLSCSPISGHRSVSWYQQTPGQGLQFLFEYFSETQRNKGNFPGRFSGRQFSNSRSEMNVSTLELGDSALYLCASSPQRWDKETQYFGPGTRLLVL.

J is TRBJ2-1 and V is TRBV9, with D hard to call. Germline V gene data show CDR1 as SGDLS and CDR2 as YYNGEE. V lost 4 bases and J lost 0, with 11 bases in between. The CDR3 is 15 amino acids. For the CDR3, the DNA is TGTGCCAGCAGCCCCGTCACAGTCTCCTACAATGAGCAGTTCTTC. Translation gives CASSPVTVSYNEQFF.

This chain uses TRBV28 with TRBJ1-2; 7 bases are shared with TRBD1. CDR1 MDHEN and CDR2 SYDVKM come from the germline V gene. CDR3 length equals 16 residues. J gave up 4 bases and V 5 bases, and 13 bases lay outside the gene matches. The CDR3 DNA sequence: TGTGCCAGCAGTGGCCCAAGGGGGGACAGATCCTATGGCTACACCTTC. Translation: CASSGPRGDRSYGYTF.

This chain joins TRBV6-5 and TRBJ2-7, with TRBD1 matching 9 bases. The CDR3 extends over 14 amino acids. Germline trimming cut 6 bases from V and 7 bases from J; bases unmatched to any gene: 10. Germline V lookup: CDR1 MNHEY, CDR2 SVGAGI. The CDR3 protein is CASSNTGGAGEQYF. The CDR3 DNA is TGTGCCAGCAGCAATACAGGGGGCGCGGGGGAGCAGTACTTC.

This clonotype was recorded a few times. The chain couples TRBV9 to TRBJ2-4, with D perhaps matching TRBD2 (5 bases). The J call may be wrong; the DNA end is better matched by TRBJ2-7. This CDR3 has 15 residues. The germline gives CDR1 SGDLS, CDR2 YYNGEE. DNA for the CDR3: TGTGCCACATTACACGGGAAGGTCGACTCCTACGAGCAGTACTTC. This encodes CATLHGKVDSYEQYF.

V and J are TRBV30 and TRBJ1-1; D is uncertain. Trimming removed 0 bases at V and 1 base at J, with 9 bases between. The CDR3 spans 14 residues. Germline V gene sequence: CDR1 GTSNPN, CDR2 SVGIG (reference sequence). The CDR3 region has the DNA TGTGCCTGGAGTGTACCCCCATCGAACACTGAAGCTTTCTTT. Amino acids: CAWSVPPSNTEAFF. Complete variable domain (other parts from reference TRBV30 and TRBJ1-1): SQTIHQWPATLVQPVGSPLSLECTVEGTSNPNLYWYRQAAGRGLQLLFYSVGIGQISSEVPQNLSASRPQDRQFILSSKKLLLSDSGFYLCAWSVPPSNTEAFFGQGTRLTVV.

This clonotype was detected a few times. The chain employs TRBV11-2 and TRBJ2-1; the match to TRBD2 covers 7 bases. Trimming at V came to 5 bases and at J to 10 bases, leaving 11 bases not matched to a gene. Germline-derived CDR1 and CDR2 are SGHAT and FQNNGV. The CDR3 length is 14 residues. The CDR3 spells CASSPGTKTGEQFF. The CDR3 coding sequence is TGTGCCAGCAGCCCCGGGACTAAAACGGGGGAGCAGTTCTTC.

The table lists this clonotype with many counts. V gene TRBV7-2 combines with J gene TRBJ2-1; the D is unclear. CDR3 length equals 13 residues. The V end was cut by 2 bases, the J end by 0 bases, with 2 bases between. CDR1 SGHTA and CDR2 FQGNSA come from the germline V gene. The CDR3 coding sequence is TGTGCCAGCAGCTTACGCTCCTACAATGAGCAGTTCTTC. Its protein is CASSLRSYNEQFF.

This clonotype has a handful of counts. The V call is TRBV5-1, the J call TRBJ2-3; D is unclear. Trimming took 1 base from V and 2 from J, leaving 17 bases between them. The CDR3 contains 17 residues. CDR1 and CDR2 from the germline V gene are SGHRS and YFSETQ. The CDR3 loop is CASSLLSEPSPTDTQYF. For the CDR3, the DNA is TGCGCCAGCAGCTTGCTATCGGAGCCAAGTCCCACAGATACGCAGTATTTT.

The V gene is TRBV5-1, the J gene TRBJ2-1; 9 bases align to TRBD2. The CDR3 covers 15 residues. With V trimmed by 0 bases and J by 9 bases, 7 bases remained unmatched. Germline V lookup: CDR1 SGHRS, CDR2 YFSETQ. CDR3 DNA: TGCGCCAGCAGCTTGGAGCGGCGGGGGGGAGGTGAGCAGTTCTTC. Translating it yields CASSLERRGGGEQFF.

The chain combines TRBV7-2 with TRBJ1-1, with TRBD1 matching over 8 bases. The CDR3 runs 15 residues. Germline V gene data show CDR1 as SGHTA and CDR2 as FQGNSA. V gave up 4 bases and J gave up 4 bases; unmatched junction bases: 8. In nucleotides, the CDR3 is TGTGCCAGCAGCTCCGCTACAGGGGGTGCCACTGAAGCTTTCTTT. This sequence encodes CASSSATGGATEAFF.

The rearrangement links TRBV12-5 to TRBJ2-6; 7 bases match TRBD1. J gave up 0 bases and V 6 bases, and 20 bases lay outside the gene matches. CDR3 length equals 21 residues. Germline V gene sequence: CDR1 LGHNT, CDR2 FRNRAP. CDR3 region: CASGFLRDSPKLYSGANVLTF. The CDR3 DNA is TGTGCTAGTGGGTTCCTAAGGGACAGCCCCAAACTATACTCTGGGGCCAACGTCCTGACTTTC.

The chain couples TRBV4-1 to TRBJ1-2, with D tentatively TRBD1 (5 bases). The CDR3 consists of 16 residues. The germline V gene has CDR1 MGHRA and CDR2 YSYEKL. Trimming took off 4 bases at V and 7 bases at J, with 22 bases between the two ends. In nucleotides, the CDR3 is TGCGCCAGCAGCCGACCAGCCGGGACCGCTCCGCTTGGCTACACCTTC. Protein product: CASSRPAGTAPLGYTF.

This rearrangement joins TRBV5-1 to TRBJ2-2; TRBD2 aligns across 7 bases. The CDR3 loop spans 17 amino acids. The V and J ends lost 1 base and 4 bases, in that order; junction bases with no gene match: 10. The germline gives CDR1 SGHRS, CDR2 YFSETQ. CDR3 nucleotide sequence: TGCGCCAGCAGCTTGCCCGGACTAGATGGAAGCACCGGGGAGCTGTTTTTT. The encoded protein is CASSLPGLDGSTGELFF.

The CDR3 sequence is CSVDSTTANYGYTF. CDR3 in DNA: TGCAGCGTTGATTCCACAACAGCTAACTATGGCTACACCTTC. The gene calls are TRBV29-1 and TRBJ1-2, with unresolved D. CDR1 is SQVTM and CDR2 is ANQGSEA in the germline V gene. V shed 3 bases and J shed 0 bases, with 11 bases lying between them. CDR3 size: 14 residues. Supplemented by reference TRBV29-1 and TRBJ1-2, the full variable domain reads SAVISQKPSRDICQRGTSLTIQCQVDSQVTMMFWYRQQPGQSLTLIATANQGSEATYESGFVIDKFPISRPNLTFSTLTVSNMSPEDSSIYLCSVDSTTANYGYTFGSGTRLTVV.

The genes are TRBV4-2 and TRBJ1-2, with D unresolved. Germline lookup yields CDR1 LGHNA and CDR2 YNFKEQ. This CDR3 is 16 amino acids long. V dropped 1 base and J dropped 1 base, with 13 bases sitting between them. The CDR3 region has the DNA TGTGCCAGCAGCCAAGGCCCAGCCGAACGTAACTATGGCTACACCTTC. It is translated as CASSQGPAERNYGYTF.

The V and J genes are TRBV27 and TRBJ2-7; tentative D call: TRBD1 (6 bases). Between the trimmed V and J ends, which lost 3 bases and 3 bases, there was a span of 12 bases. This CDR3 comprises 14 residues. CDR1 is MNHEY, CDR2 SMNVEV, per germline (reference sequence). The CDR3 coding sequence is TGTGCCAGCAGTTTCCAGGGGTCATTCTACGAGCAGTACTTC. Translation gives CASSFQGSFYEQYF.